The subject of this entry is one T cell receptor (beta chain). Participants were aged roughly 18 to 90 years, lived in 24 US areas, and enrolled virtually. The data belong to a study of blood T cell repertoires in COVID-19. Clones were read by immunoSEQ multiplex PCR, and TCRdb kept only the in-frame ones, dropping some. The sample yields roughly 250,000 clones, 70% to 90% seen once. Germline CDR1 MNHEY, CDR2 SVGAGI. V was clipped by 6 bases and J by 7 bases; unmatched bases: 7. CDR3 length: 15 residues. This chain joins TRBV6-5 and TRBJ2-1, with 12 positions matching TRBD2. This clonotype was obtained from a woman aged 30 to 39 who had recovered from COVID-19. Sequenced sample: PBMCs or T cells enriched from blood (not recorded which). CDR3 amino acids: CASSQTSGGGNEQFF. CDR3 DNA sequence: TGTGCCAGCAGCCAGACTAGCGGGGGTGGGAATGAGCAGTTCTTC.